This T cell receptor (beta chain) was sequenced in a study of T-cell memory formation after mild COVID-19. Libraries for TCRalpha and TCRbeta carried sample barcodes and unique molecular identifiers via 5'RACE. Each CDR3 protein gets one entry after TCRdb re-called the 5' RACE reads with MiXCR. The data contain 310,000 or so distinct CDR3 sequences, more than 15% of them seen just once; the ten biggest clones take up 22%. Study-level results: Confirmation was lacking for SARS-CoV-2 specificity of second-wave clones that peaked on day 37. Shrinking CD4+ clones resided mostly in CM and EM, and CD8+ ones in EMRA. Pre-infection memory carried some responding clones, suggesting that cross-reactive memory joined.

A word on this clonotype: Its target is not known.

CDR1 DFQATT and CDR2 SNEGSKA come from the germline V gene (reference sequence). The V gene end was trimmed by 0 bases and the J gene end by 4 bases; junction bases not matched to a gene: 9. The CDR3 length is 16 residues. Source material: PBMCs or a T cell subset sorted from them (not recorded which). The clonotype comes from a man aged 18 to 29 who had mild COVID-19 (a few samples of this study predate the infection). Cell type and time point are not known. This chain links TRBV20-1 with TRBJ2-1; 7 bases match TRBD2. CDR3 amino acids: CSARDEAGHSYNEQFF. The CDR3 nucleotides read TGCAGTGCTAGAGATGAAGCGGGGCACTCTTACAATGAGCAGTTCTTC.